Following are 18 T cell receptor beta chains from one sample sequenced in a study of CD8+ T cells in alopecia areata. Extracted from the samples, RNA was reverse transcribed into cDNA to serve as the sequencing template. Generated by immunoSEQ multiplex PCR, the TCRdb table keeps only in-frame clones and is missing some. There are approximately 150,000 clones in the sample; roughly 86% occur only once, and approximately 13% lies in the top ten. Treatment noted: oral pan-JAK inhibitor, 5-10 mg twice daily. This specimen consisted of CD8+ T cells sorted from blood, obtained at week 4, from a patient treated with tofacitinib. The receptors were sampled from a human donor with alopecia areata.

The CDR3 here is CASSRGPEAFF. The CDR3 bases are TGCGCCAGCAGTAGAGGACCTGAAGCTTTCTTT. V and J are TRBV5-1 and TRBJ1-1, with D hard to call. There are 11 residues in the CDR3. Per the germline V gene, CDR1 is SGHRS and CDR2 is YFSETQ. Trimming took 5 bases from V and 6 from J, leaving 8 bases between them.

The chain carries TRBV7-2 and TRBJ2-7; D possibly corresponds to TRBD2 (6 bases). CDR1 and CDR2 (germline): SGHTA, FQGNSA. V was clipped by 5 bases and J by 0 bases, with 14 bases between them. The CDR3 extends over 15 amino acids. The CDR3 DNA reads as TGTGCCAGCAGCACCGGGACTCCCACCTCCTACGAGCAGTACTTC. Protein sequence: CASSTGTPTSYEQYF.

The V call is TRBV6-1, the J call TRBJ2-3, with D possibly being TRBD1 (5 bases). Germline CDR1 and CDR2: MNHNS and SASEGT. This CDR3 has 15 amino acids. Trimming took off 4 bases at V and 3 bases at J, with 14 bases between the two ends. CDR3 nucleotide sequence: TGTGCCAGCAGTGGAGTCAGGGTTAAGACAGATACGCAGTATTTT. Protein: CASSGVRVKTDTQYF.

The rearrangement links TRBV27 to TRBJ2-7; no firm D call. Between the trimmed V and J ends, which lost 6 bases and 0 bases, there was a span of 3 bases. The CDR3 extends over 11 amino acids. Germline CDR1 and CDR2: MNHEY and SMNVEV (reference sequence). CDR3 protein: CASRTSYEQYF. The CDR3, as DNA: TGTGCCAGCAGGACCTCCTACGAGCAGTACTTC.

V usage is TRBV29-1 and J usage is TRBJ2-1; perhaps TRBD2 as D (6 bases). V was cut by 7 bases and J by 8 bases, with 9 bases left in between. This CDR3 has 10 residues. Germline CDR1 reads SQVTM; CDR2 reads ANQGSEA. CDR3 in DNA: TGCAGCGGGGGGGAGGATGAGCAGTTCTTC. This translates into CSGGEDEQFF.

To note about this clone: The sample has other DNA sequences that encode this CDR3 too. This chain's CDR3 is CASSPTGSYEQYF. The CDR3 DNA is TGTGCCAGCAGTCCCACAGGGTCCTACGAGCAGTACTTC. The rearrangement links TRBV5-4 to TRBJ2-7; D perhaps matches TRBD1 (6 bases). CDR1 is SGHNT, CDR2 YYREEE, per germline (reference sequence). V was cut by 5 bases and J by 1 base, with 10 bases left in between. There are 13 residues in the CDR3.

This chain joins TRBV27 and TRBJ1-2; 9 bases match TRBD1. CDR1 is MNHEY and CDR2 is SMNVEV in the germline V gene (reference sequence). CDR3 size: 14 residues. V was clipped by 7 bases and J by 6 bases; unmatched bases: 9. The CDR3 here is CASKLTGGGHGYTF. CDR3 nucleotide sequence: TGTGCCAGCAAGTTGACAGGGGGAGGACATGGCTACACCTTC.

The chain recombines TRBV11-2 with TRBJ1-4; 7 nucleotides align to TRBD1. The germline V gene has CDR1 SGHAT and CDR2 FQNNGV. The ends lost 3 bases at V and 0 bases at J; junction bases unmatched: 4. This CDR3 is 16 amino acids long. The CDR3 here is CASSFLGQATNEKLFF. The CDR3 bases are TGTGCCAGCAGCTTCCTCGGACAGGCAACTAATGAAAAACTGTTTTTT.

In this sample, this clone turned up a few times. The CDR3 nucleotides are TGTGCCAGCAGTGTATTTCAGGGCACCTACGAGCAGTACTTC. This codes for CASSVFQGTYEQYF. This chain connects TRBV2 to TRBJ2-7, with D maybe TRBD1 (5 bases). Trimming took off 4 bases at V and 2 bases at J, with 12 bases between the two ends. From germline, CDR1 is SNHLY and CDR2 FYNNEI. This CDR3 comprises 14 residues.

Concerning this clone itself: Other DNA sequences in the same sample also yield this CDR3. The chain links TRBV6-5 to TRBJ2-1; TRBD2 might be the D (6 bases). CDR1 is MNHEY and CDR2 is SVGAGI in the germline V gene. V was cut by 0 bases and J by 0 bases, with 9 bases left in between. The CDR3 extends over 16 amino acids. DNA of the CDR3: TGTGCCAGCAGTTACTCGACCGGGAGCTCCTACAATGAGCAGTTCTTC. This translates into CASSYSTGSSYNEQFF.

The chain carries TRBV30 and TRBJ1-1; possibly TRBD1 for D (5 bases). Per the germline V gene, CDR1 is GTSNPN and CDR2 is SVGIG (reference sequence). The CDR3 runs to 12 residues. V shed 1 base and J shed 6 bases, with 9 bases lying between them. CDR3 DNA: TGTGCCTGGAGTGGACAGCACGCTGAAGCTTTCTTT. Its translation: CAWSGQHAEAFF. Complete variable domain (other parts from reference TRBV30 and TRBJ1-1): SQTIHQWPATLVQPVGSPLSLECTVEGTSNPNLYWYRQAAGRGLQLLFYSVGIGQISSEVPQNLSASRPQDRQFILSSKKLLLSDSGFYLCAWSGQHAEAFFGQGTRLTVV.

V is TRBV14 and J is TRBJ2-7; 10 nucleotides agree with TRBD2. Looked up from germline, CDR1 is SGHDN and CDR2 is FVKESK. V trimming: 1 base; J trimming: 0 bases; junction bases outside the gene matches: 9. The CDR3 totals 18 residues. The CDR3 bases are TGTGCCAGCAGCCAAGGGCCAGCGGGGGGGTCTTACTCCTACGAGCAGTACTTC. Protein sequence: CASSQGPAGGSYSYEQYF. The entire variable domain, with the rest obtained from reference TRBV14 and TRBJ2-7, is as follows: EAGVTQFPSHSVIEKGQTVTLRCDPISGHDNLYWYRRVMGKEIKFLLHFVKESKQDESGMPNNRFLAERTGGTYSTLKVQPAELEDSGVYFCASSQGPAGGSYSYEQYFGPGTRLTVT.

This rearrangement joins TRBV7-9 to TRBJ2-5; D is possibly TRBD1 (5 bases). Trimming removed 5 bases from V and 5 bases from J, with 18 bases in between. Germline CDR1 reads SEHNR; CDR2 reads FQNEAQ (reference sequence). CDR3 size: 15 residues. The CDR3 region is CASSPPQAGPETQYF. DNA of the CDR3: TGTGCCAGCAGCCCCCCCCAGGCAGGGCCCGAGACCCAGTACTTC.

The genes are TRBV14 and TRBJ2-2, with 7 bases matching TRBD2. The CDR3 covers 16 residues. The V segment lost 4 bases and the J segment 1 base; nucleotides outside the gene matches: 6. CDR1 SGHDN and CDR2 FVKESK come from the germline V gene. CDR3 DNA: TGTGCCAGCAGCCCCCTCCTAGCGGAGAACACCGGGGAGCTGTTTTTT. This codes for CASSPLLAENTGELFF.

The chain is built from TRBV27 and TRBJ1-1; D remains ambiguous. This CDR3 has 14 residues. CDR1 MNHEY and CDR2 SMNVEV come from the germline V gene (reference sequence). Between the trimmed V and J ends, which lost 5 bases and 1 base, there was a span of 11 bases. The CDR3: CASSRRRRNTEAFF. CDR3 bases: TGTGCCAGCAGTAGACGGAGGAGGAACACTGAAGCTTTCTTT.

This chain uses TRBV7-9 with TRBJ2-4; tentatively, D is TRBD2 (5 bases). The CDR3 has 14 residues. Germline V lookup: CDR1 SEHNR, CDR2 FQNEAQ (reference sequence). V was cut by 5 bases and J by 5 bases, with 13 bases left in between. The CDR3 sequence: CASSLGLGENIQYF. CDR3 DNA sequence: TGTGCCAGCAGCCTCGGACTCGGAGAAAACATTCAGTACTTC. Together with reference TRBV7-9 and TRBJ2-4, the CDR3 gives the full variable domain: DTGVSQNPRHKITKRGQNVTFRCDPISEHNRLYWYRQTLGQGPEFLTYFQNEAQLEKSRLLSDRFSAERPKGSFSTLEIQRTEQGDSAMYLCASSLGLGENIQYFGAGTRLSVL.

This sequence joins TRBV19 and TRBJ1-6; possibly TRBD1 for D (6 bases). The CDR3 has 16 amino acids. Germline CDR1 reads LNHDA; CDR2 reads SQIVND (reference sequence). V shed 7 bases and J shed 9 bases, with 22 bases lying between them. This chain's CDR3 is CASTASATGLSSPLHF. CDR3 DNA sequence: TGTGCCAGTACGGCCTCCGCAACAGGGTTGAGTTCACCCCTCCACTTT.

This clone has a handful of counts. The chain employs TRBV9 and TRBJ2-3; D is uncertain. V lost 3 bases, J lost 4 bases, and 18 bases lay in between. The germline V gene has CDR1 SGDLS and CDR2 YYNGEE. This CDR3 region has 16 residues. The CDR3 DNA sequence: TGTGCCAGCAGCGACCTACAGCATCTCGAGGCAGATACGCAGTATTTT. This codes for CASSDLQHLEADTQYF.